This T cell receptor (beta chain) emerged from a study of blood T cell repertoires in COVID-19. Study-wide background: Acute and convalescent COVID-19 specimens originated in the United States, Italy and Spain. From T cells, B-cell-depleted T cells, or PBMCs came the material, which was cDNA or gDNA.

V was trimmed by 7 bases and J by 6 bases, leaving 24 bases between them. This CDR3 contains 16 residues. Germline V CDR1 and CDR2: MNHEY, SMNVEV (reference sequence). This clone came up once. Using immunoSEQ multiplex PCR, the repertoire was profiled, and TCRdb retains in-frame clones only, with some absent. The sample comprises hundreds of thousands of clones, roughly nine tenths of which are singletons, and under 2% rests with the top ten. The specimen sequenced was peripheral blood. The clonotype was recovered from a woman aged 55-75 years who had recovered from COVID-19. This chain connects TRBV27 to TRBJ1-1; D perhaps matches TRBD1 (5 bases). The CDR3 loop reads CASNPGLGRSDAEAFF. The CDR3 nucleotides read TGTGCCAGCAACCCGGGACTTGGGAGGTCGGACGCTGAAGCTTTCTTT.